Below, one T cell receptor (beta chain) is given with its context. As yet, its antigen is unknown. Negatively enriched CD4+ T cells were divided by CD45RA into naive and memory. Every subset's genomic DNA went evenly onto several immunoSEQ plates. Only in-frame clones appear in the TCRdb table, and some are missing; sequencing was by immunoSEQ multiplex PCR. The sample holds about 1.1 million clones, approximately 78% seen once. V shed 6 bases and J shed 0 bases, with 12 bases lying between them. The CDR3 covers 14 residues. Germline values: CDR1 SQVTM, CDR2 ANQGSEA. These data belong to a study of shared clonotypes between healthy human individuals. The overall study: The composition of the donors was a couple of women and a few men aged 18 to 49. Notes on the study in general: Larger estimated richness was generally recorded for naive subsets relative to memory subsets.

The receptor was derived from a man between 18 and 35 years old in good health. Some clones in this sample may be carry-over from other donors' samples. Input material: memory CD4+ T cells from PBMCs. Described subset: CD45RA-negative fraction. V is TRBV29-1 and J is TRBJ1-3, with a weak D call TRBD1 (5 bases). CDR3 DNA: TGCAGCGTCTCCGGGACCCTCTCTGGAAACACCATATATTTT. Its translation is CSVSGTLSGNTIYF.